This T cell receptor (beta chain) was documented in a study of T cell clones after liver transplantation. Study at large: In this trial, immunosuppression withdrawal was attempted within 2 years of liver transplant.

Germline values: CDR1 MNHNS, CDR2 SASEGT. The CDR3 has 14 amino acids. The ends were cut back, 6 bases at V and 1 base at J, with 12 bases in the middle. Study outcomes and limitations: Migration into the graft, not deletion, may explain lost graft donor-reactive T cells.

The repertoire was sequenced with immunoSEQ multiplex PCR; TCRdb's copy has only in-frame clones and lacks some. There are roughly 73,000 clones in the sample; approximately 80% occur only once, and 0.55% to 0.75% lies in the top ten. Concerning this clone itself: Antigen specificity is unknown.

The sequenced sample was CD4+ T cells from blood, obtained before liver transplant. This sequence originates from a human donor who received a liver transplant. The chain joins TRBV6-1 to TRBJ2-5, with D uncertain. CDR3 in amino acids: CASRPSLLQETQYF. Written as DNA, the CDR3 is TGTGCCAGCAGACCCTCTTTGCTCCAAGAGACCCAGTACTTC.